Ten or more counts support the clone carrying this T cell receptor beta chain. Data came from immunoSEQ multiplex PCR; TCRdb stores just in-frame clones and leaves some out. The sample has over 20,000 clones, none seen only once. The data were obtained in a study of T cells after posttransplantation cyclophosphamide. J was trimmed by 5 bases and V by 4 bases; bases with no gene match: 17. The CDR3 length is 18 residues. Per the germline V gene, CDR1 is LNHDA and CDR2 is SQIVND (reference sequence). The receptor's source is a man aged 45-60 years in good health, CMV-negative, and a related stem cell transplant donor. This chain joins TRBV19 and TRBJ1-2, with 9 bases that match TRBD1. Sequencing was performed on PBMCs. This CDR3 is CASSTYRGRVLSTYGYTF. DNA of the CDR3: TGTGCCAGTAGTACTTACAGGGGGCGCGTCCTTTCTACGTATGGCTACACCTTC.